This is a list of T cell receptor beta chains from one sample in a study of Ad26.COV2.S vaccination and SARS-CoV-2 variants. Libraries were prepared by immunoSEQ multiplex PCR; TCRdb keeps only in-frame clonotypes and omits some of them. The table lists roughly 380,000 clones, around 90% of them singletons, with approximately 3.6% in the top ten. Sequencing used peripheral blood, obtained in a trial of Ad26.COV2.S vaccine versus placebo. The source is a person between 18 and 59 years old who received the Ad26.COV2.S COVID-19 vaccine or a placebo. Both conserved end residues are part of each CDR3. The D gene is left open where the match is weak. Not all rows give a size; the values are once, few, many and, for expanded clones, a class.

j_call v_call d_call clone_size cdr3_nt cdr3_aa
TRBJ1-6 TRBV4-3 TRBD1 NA TGCGCCAGCAGCCAAGATTCAGGGGGGTATTCACCCCTCCACTTT CASSQDSGGYSPLHF
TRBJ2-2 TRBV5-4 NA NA TGTGCCAGCACATATGATAGGGTCCTAACCGGGGAGCTGTTTTTT CASTYDRVLTGELFF
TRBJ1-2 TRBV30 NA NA TGTGCCTGGAGTGTAGTAGGCGGCTACACCTTC CAWSVVGGYTF
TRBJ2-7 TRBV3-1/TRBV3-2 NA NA TGTGCCAGCAGCCAAATGCGGGGAAGTTACGAGCAGTACTTC CASSQMRGSYEQYF
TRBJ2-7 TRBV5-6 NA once TGTGCCAGCAGCGGGCAGGGCTACGAGCAGTACTTC CASSGQGYEQYF
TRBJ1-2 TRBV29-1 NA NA TGCAGCGTTGAACCTATACAGGGCTATGGCTACACCTTC CSVEPIQGYGYTF
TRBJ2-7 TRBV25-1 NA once TGTGCCAGCAGTGACAGGTACGAGCAGTACTTC CASSDRYEQYF
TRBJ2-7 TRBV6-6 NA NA TGTGCCAGCAGTTACGCGGACAGAGACACATCCTACGAGCAGTACTTC CASSYADRDTSYEQYF
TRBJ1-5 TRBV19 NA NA TGTGCCAGTAGTAGAATGGATCAGCCCCAGCATTTT CASSRMDQPQHF
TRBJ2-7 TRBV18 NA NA TGTGCCAGCTCACCATTGGGGACAACCTCCTACGAGCAGTACTTC CASSPLGTTSYEQYF